The 16 T cell receptor beta chains given below trace back to one sample, sequenced in a study of OX40 agonist ivuxolimab in advanced cancers. Produced via immunoSEQ multiplex PCR; TCRdb's table is partial and in-frame only. The sample carries tens of thousands of clones, roughly 92% recorded once. Material: CD4+ or CD8+ T cells sorted from blood, obtained in a trial of the OX40 agonist ivuxolimab. Every receptor here comes from an adult with an advanced solid tumor such as melanoma, head and neck, liver or kidney cancer.

The gene calls are TRBV5-3 and TRBJ2-1; possible D gene TRBD2, 6 bases. TRBV5-3 counts as an open reading frame of uncertain function. The V end was cut by 8 bases, the J end by 9 bases, with 18 bases between. The CDR3 sequence is 13 residues long. The CDR3 protein is CASREKGDTEQFF. The CDR3 DNA reads TGTGCCAGCCGGGAGAAGGGTGATACTGAGCAGTTCTTC.

This clone was detected a few times. The chain carries TRBV10-1 and TRBJ2-7; D might be TRBD2 (7 bases). V was clipped by 2 bases and J by 0 bases, with 11 bases between them. The CDR3 covers 15 residues. Germline V gene sequence: CDR1 WNHNN, CDR2 SYGVQD (reference sequence). CDR3: CASSEGGASSYEQYF. The DNA for the CDR3 is TGCGCCAGCAGTGAGGGGGGGGCGAGCTCCTACGAGCAGTACTTC.

The chain recombines TRBV11-1 with TRBJ2-7; 8 nucleotides agree with TRBD2. Germline CDR1 SGHAT, CDR2 FQDESV (reference sequence). The CDR3 is 15 amino acids. The J segment lost 0 bases and the V segment lost 6 bases, leaving 7 bases of the junction unmatched. Written as DNA, the CDR3 is TGTGCCAGCAGACCTCGACTAGCGCCCTCCTACGAGCAGTACTTC. Its translation: CASRPRLAPSYEQYF.

This chain joins TRBV27 and TRBJ1-1; unclear D gene. Deletions cut 0 bases from V and 6 bases from J, with 14 bases between. Germline V CDR1 and CDR2: MNHEY, SMNVEV (reference sequence). The CDR3 totals 15 residues. The CDR3 spells CASSLSPRLGAEAFF. The DNA for the CDR3 is TGTGCCAGCAGTTTATCCCCCAGACTCGGGGCTGAAGCTTTCTTT.

The sample holds one count of this clone. The chain joins TRBV10-3 to TRBJ1-1; a weak D match, TRBD1 (5 bases). Germline lookup yields CDR1 ENHRY and CDR2 SYGVKD. This CDR3 has 12 residues. V was cut by 10 bases and J by 3 bases, with 12 bases left in between. The CDR3 spells CATKGTDTEAFF. CDR3 nucleotide sequence: TGTGCCACCAAGGGGACGGACACTGAAGCTTTCTTT.

The V gene is TRBV5-1, the J gene TRBJ1-2, with a weak D call TRBD1 (5 bases). The V gene lost 4 bases and the J gene lost 4 bases, with 14 bases spanning the gap. Germline loops: CDR1 SGHRS, CDR2 YFSETQ. This CDR3 has 14 residues. Written as DNA, the CDR3 is TGCGCCAGCAGCGCGGGCCAGGGAAGCTATGGCTACACCTTC. It encodes CASSAGQGSYGYTF. Full variable domain (missing parts from reference TRBV5-1 and TRBJ1-2): KAGVTQTPRYLIKTRGQQVTLSCSPISGHRSVSWYQQTPGQGLQFLFEYFSETQRNKGNFPGRFSGRQFSNSRSEMNVSTLELGDSALYLCASSAGQGSYGYTFGSGTRLTVV.

This rearrangement joins TRBV7-3 to TRBJ2-3; 7 bases are shared with TRBD2. V lost 2 bases to trimming and J lost 3 bases; unmatched junction nucleotides: 2. The CDR3 sequence is 14 residues long. Germline lookup yields CDR1 SGHTA and CDR2 FQGTGA. This CDR3 is CASSLSGGTDTQYF. The DNA of the CDR3 is TGTGCCAGCAGCTTATCCGGGGGGACAGATACGCAGTATTTT.

This rearrangement joins TRBV9 to TRBJ2-7; a possible D gene is TRBD2 (6 bases). The CDR3 has 14 amino acids. V lost 4 bases and J lost 5, with 16 bases in between. The germline gives CDR1 SGDLS, CDR2 YYNGEE. Written as DNA, the CDR3 is TGTGCCAGCAGCACGATAGCGGAGAGAGACGAGCAGTACTTC. Translating it yields CASSTIAERDEQYF.

V is TRBV5-1 and J is TRBJ2-3; either TRBD1 or TRBD2 may fit D (6 bases each). The V and J ends lost 1 base and 1 base respectively, with 13 bases between them. CDR1 SGHRS and CDR2 YFSETQ come from the germline V gene. The CDR3 is made up of 16 amino acids. CDR3 protein: CASSLWGARGTDTQYF. The CDR3 DNA sequence: TGCGCCAGCAGCTTGTGGGGGGCGCGGGGCACAGATACGCAGTATTTT.

This clone was found once. V is TRBV18 and J is TRBJ2-3; TRBD1 aligns across 8 bases. Looked up from germline, CDR1 is KGHSH and CDR2 is LQKENI. V shed 2 bases, J shed 5 bases, and the junction held 6 bases outside the gene matches. The CDR3 runs to 15 residues. The CDR3 DNA reads TGTGCCAGCTCACCAGGGACAGGTCGACAAGATACGCAGTATTTT. Translated, it gives CASSPGTGRQDTQYF.

The V and J genes are TRBV19 and TRBJ2-5; D may be TRBD1 or TRBD2 (6 bases each). From germline, CDR1 is LNHDA and CDR2 SQIVND (reference sequence). V lost 7 bases and J 9 bases, leaving 15 bases between the germline ends. There are 12 residues in the CDR3. The CDR3 nucleotides are TGTGCCAGTAACGGGGGACCAGGGGCCCAGTACTTC. It translates to CASNGGPGAQYF.

This chain links TRBV7-9 with TRBJ2-5, with TRBD2 as a possible D gene (7 bases). The length of the CDR3 is 15 residues. Trimming shortened V by 5 bases and J by 4 bases, and 17 bases separated the two germline ends. CDR1 and CDR2 from the germline V gene are SEHNR and FQNEAQ (reference sequence). The CDR3 coding sequence is TGTGCCAGCAGCCGGGGGGACGGGGGCTCAGAGACCCAGTACTTC. Protein sequence: CASSRGDGGSETQYF.

The chain combines TRBV5-1 with TRBJ2-4; D call uncertain. This CDR3 region has 14 residues. Per the germline V gene, CDR1 is SGHRS and CDR2 is YFSETQ. Trimming shortened V by 0 bases and J by 2 bases, and 6 bases separated the two germline ends. The CDR3 loop is CASSLGTPKNIQYF. DNA for the CDR3: TGCGCCAGCAGCTTGGGCACTCCCAAAAACATTCAGTACTTC.

The chain is built from TRBV9 and TRBJ1-5, with 7 bases fitting TRBD1. Trimming removed 0 bases from V and 6 bases from J; junction bases left unmatched: 6. This CDR3 is 15 amino acids long. Looked up from germline, CDR1 is SGDLS and CDR2 is YYNGEE. The CDR3 region is CASSVGQGSRQPQHF. The CDR3 DNA reads as TGTGCCAGCAGCGTAGGACAGGGTTCCCGTCAGCCCCAGCATTTT. The full variable domain, completed using reference TRBV9 and TRBJ1-5, is DSGVTQTPKHLITATGQRVTLRCSPRSGDLSVYWYQQSLDQGLQFLIQYYNGEERAKGNILERFSAQQFPDLHSELNLSSLELGDSALYFCASSVGQGSRQPQHFGDGTRLSIL.

The sample holds one count of this clone. Sequence at one end of the junction differs from germline and may be a read error. V usage is TRBV27 and J usage is TRBJ2-7; D is unclear. The germline V gene encodes CDR1 MNHEY and CDR2 SMNVEV (reference sequence). CDR3 size: 14 residues. The CDR3 loop is CASSLVGASSEQYF. Written as DNA, the CDR3 is TGTGCCAGCAGTTTAGTGGGCGCCTCCTCCGAGCAGTACTTC.

The gene calls are TRBV9 and TRBJ2-1, with 11 bases lining up with TRBD2. V gave up 2 bases and J gave up 2 bases; unmatched junction bases: 3. Germline values: CDR1 SGDLS, CDR2 YYNGEE. The CDR3 is made up of 16 amino acids. The chain's CDR3 is CASSVQTSGAYNEQFF. The DNA for the CDR3 is TGTGCCAGCAGCGTCCAGACTAGCGGGGCCTACAATGAGCAGTTCTTC. The complete variable domain, with remaining parts taken from reference TRBV9 and TRBJ2-1, reads DSGVTQTPKHLITATGQRVTLRCSPRSGDLSVYWYQQSLDQGLQFLIQYYNGEERAKGNILERFSAQQFPDLHSELNLSSLELGDSALYFCASSVQTSGAYNEQFFGPGTRLTVL.